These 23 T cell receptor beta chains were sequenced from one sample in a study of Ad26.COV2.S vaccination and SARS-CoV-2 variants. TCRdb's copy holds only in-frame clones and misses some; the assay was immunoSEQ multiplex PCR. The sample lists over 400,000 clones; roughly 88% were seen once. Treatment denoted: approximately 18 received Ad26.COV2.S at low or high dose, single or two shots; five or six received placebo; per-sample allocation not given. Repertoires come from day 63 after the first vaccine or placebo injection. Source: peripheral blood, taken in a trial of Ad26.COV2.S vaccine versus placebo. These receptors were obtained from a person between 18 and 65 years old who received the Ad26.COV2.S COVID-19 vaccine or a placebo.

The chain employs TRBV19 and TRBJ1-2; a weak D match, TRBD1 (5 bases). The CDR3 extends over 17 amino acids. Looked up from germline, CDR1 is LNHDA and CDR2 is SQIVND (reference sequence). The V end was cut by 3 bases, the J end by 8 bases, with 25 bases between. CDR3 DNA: TGTGCCAGTAGTATGTCCCCTATGTCGGGAGGGGTGCTCGGCTACACCTTC. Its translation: CASSMSPMSGGVLGYTF.

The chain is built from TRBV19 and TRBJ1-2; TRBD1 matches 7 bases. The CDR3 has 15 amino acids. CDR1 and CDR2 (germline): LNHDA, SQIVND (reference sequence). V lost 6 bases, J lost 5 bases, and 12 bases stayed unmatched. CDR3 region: CASSDGTERLYGYTF. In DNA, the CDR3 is TGTGCCAGTAGCGACGGGACAGAACGTTTATATGGCTACACCTTC.

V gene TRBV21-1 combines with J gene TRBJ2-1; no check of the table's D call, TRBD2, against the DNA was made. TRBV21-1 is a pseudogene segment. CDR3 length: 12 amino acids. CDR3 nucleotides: TGTGCCAGCGCGGGGGGTGACTATGAGCAGTTCTTC. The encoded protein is CASAGGDYEQFF.

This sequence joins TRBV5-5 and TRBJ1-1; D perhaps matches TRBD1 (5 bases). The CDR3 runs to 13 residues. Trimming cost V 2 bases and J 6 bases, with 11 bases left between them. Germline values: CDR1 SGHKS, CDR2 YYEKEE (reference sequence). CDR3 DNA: TGTGCCAGCAGCTTAGGGGTAGGGGCTGAAGCTTTCTTT. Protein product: CASSLGVGAEAFF. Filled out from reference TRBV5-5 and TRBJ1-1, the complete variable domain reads DAGVTQSPTHLIKTRGQQVTLRCSPISGHKSVSWYQQVLGQGPQFIFQYYEKEERGRGNFPDRFSARQFPNYSSELNVNALLLGDSALYLCASSLGVGAEAFFGQGTRLTVV.

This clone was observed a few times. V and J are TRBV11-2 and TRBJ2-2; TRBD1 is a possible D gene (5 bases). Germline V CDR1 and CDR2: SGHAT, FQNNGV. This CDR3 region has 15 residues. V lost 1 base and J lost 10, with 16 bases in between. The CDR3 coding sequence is TGTGCCAGCAGCTTAGGTGGGGCAGTCCGTTCGGAGCTGTTTTTT. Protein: CASSLGGAVRSELFF.

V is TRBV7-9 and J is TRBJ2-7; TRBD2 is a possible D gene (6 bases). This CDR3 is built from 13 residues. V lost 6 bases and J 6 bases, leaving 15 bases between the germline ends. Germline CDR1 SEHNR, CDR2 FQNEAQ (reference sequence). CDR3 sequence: CASRPTGGGEQYF. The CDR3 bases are TGTGCCAGCAGACCCACCGGGGGAGGCGAGCAGTACTTC.

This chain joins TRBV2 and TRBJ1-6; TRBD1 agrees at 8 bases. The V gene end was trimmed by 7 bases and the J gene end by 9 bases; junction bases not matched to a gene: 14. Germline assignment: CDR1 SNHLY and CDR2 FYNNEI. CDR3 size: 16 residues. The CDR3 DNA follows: TGTGCCAGCACACAGGGGGTTCACTCATCGGCTTCACCCCTCCACTTT. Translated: CASTQGVHSSASPLHF.

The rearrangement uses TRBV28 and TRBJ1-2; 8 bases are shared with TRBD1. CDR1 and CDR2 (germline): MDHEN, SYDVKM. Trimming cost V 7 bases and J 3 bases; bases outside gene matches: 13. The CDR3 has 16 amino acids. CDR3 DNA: TGTGCCAGCAACCGACCCGCAGGGGGCGGATACTATGGCTACACCTTC. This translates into CASNRPAGGGYYGYTF.

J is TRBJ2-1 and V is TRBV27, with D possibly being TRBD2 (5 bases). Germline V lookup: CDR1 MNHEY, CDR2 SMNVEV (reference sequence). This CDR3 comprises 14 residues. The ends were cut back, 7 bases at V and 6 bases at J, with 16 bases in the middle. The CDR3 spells CASTPNRGFNEQFF. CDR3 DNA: TGTGCCAGCACCCCCAACCGCGGGTTCAATGAGCAGTTCTTC.

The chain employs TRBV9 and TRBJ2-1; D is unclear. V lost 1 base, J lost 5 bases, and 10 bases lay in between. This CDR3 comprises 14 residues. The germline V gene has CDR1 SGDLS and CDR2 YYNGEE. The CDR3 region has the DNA TGTGCCAGCAGCGTAATCGCCGCACACAATGAGCAGTTCTTC. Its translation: CASSVIAAHNEQFF.

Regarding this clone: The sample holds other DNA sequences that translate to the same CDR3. As DNA, the CDR3 is TGTGCCAGCAGCCAGAGACAGGGTAACACCGGGGAGCTGTTTTTT. Its protein is CASSQRQGNTGELFF. The rearrangement links TRBV3-1 (or the pseudogene TRBV3-2) to TRBJ2-2; the match to TRBD1 covers 7 bases. With V trimmed by 3 bases and J by 2 bases, 3 bases remained unmatched. Germline lookup yields CDR1 LGHDT and CDR2 YNNKEL (reference sequence). There are 15 residues in the CDR3.

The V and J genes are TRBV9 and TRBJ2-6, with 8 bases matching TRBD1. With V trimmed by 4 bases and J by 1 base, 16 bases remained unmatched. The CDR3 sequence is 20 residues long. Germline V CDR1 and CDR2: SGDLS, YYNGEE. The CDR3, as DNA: TGTGCCAGCAGCTCGGGATCCCCGGGACAGGTTACGTCTGGGGCCAACGTCCTGACTTTC. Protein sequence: CASSSGSPGQVTSGANVLTF.

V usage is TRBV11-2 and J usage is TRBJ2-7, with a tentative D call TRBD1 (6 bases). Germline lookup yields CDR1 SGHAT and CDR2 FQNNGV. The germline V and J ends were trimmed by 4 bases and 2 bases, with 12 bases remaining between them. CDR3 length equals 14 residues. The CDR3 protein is CASSYPDRAYEQYF. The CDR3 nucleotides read TGTGCCAGCAGCTACCCGGACAGAGCCTACGAGCAGTACTTC.

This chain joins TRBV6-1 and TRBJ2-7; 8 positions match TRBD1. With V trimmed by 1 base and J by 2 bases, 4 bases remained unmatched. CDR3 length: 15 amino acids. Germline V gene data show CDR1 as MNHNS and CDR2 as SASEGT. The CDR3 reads CASSEGQGSTYEQYF. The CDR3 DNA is TGTGCCAGCAGTGAAGGACAGGGGAGCACCTACGAGCAGTACTTC.

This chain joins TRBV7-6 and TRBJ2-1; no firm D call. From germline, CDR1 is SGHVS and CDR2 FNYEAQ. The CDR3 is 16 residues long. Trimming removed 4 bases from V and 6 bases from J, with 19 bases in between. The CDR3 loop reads CASSSGATHPRNEQFF. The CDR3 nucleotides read TGTGCCAGCAGCTCGGGCGCTACGCACCCGCGCAATGAGCAGTTCTTC. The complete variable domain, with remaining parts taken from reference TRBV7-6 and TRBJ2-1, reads GAGVSQSPRYKVTKRGQDVALRCDPISGHVSLYWYRQALGQGPEFLTYFNYEAQQDKSGLPNDRFSAERPEGSISTLTIQRTEQRDSAMYRCASSSGATHPRNEQFFGPGTRLTVL.

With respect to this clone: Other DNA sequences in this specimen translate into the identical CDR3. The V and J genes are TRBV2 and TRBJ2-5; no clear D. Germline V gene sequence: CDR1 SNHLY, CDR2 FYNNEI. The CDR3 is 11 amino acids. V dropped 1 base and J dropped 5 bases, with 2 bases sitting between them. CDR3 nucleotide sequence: TGTGCCAGCAGTGAAGGCGAGACCCAGTACTTC. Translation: CASSEGETQYF.

The CDR3 bases are TGTGCCAGCAGTGCACTAGCGGAAACGAACACCGGGGAGCTGTTTTTT. Translating gives CASSALAETNTGELFF. This chain connects TRBV6-4 to TRBJ2-2, with 8 bases fitting TRBD2. From germline, CDR1 is MRHNA and CDR2 SNTAGT. V trimming: 4 bases; J trimming: 0 bases; junction bases outside the gene matches: 4. This CDR3 region has 16 residues.

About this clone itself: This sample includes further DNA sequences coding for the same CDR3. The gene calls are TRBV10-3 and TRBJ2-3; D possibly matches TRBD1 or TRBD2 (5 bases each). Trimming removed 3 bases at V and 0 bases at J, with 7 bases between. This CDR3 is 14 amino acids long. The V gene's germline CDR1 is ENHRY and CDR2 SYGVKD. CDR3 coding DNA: TGTGCCATCAGTGATGGGACCAGCACAGATACGCAGTATTTT. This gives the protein CAISDGTSTDTQYF.

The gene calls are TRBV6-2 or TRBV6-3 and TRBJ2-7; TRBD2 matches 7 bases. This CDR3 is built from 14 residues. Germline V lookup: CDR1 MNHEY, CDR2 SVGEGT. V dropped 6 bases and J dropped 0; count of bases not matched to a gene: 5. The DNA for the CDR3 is TGTGCCAGCAGCCCTAGCGGAAACTCCTACGAGCAGTACTTC. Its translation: CASSPSGNSYEQYF.

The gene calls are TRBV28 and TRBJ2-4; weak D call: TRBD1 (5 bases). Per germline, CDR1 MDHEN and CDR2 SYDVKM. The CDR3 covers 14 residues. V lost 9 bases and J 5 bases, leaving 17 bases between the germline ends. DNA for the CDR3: TGTGCCAGTAGACCAGGGTTACAGGAAAACATTCAGTACTTC. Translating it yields CASRPGLQENIQYF.

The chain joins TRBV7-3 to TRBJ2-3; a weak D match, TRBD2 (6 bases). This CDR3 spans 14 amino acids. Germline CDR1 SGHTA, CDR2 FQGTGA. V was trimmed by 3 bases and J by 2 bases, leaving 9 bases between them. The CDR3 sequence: CASSLWGDTDTQYF. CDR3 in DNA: TGTGCCAGCAGCTTGTGGGGGGACACAGATACGCAGTATTTT.

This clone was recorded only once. This chain's CDR3 is CARRGRDRVPTSGNIKYNEQFF. CDR3 bases: TGCGCCAGGAGGGGTCGGGACAGGGTACCGACTAGCGGGAATATAAAGTACAATGAGCAGTTCTTC. The J gene is TRBJ2-1, the V gene TRBV5-1, with TRBD2 identical over 11 bases. V was clipped by 8 bases and J by 4 bases; unmatched bases: 29. The CDR3 totals 22 residues. The germline CDR1 and CDR2 sequences are SGHRS and YFSETQ.

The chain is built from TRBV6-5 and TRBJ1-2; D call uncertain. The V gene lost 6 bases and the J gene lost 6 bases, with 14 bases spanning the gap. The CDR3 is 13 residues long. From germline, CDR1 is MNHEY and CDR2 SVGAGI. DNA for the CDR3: TGTGCCAGCAGCCGCAACCCCGAGGATGGCTACACCTTC. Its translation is CASSRNPEDGYTF.